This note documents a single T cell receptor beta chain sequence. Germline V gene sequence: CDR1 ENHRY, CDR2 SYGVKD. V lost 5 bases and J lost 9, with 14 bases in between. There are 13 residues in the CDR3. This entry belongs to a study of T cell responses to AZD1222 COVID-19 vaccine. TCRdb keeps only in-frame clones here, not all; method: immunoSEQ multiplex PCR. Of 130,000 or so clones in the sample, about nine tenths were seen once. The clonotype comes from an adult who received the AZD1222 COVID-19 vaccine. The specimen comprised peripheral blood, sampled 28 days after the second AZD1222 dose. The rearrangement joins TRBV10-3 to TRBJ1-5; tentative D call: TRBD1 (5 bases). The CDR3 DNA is TGTGCCATCAGTTGGGACGGGTCTAGGCCCCAGCATTTT. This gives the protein CAISWDGSRPQHF.